A single T cell receptor (beta chain) is shown here with its context. No antigen is known for it. Base-call qualities are not available, and no considerably larger clone is one nucleotide away. The data were obtained in a study of T cell repertoires in cytomegalovirus infection (dated by TCRdb to between 2019 and 2020). About the study as a whole: Recently identified HLA-C-restricted CMV epitopes, whose presentation resists viral immunomodulation, were targeted by peptide stimulations together with well-studied HLA-B-restricted epitopes. The HLA type of each donor mattered for the analysis, because public TCR beta signatures pointed to carriage of CMV infection along with the matching HLA type.

The sequencer was an Illumina HiSeq 1500. TCRdb's own reprocessing of the public reads used fastp at Q25 and MiXCR and kept productive beta chains. When rows share a CDR3 protein, they turn into one entry using the most common DNA and genes. This sample gives 450,000 to 550,000 distinct CDR3 sequences in total; roughly 46% of them show up just once. The ten top clones hold 43% of the sample. The CDR3 contains 13 residues, cysteine and phenylalanine counted. The only DNA kept is the CDR3, 39 bases in frame from the first base. Trimming at the junction amounts to 3 bases on V and 7 bases on J, and the germline ends lie 11 bases apart. CDR1 and CDR2, per the germline V gene (reference sequence), are MNHEY and SMNVEV. The treatment or condition label corresponds to: in vitro stimulation with specific CMV peptide epitopes to enrich CMV-specific T cells. What the study reported, not specific to this receptor: The ex vivo response was dominated by HLA-C-restricted CMV-specific TCR beta clonotypes, which also provided the single most frequent clonotype in two of eight donors. Cumulative frequency of public TCR beta family members discriminated carriers of CMV infection plus the relevant HLA type in this cohort and an independent roughly 320-donor cohort.

This sequence originates from a human donor in good health (CMV status not recorded). Some clones in this sample may be carry-over from other donors' samples. The sequencing used cultured PBMCs, collected from culture after CMV antigen stimulation. The chain is encoded by TRBV27 joined to TRBJ2-3; matching of 7 bases hints at TRBD2 as the D gene. The CDR3 reads CASSLGGANTQYF. In nucleotides, the sequence is TGTGCCAGCAGTTTGGGGGGGGCGAATACGCAGTATTTT.